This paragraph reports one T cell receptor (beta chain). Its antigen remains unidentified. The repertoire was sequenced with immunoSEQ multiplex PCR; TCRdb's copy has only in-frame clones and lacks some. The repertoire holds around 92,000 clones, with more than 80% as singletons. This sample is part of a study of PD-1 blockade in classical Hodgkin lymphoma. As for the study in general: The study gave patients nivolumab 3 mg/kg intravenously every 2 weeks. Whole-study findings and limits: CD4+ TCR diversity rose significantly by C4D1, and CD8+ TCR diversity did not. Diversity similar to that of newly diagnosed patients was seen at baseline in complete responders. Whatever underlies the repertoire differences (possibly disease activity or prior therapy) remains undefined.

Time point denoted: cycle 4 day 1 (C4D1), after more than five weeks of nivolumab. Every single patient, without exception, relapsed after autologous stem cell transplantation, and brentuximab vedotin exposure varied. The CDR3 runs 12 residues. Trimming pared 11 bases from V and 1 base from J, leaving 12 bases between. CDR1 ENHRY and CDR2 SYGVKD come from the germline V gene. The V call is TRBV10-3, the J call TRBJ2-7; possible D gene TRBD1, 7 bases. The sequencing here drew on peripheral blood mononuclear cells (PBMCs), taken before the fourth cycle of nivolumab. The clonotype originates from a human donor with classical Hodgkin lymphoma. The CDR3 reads CAVAGQSYEQYF. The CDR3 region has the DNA TGTGCCGTGGCGGGACAGTCCTACGAGCAGTACTTC.